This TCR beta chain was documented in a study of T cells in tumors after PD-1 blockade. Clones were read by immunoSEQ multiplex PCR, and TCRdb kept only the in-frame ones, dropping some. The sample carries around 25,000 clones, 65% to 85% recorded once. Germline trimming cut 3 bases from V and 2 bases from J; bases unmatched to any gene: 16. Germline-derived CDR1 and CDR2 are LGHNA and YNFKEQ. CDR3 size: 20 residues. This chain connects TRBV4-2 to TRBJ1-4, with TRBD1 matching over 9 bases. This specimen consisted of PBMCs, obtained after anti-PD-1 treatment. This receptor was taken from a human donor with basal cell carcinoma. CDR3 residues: CASSHRGQRDRVNTNEKLFF. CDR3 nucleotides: TGTGCCAGCAGCCATAGGGGACAGAGGGACAGGGTGAATACTAATGAAAAACTGTTTTTT.